This T cell receptor beta chain appears in the sequencing data of a study of T cells in Graves' hyperthyroidism and ophthalmopathy. The count of this clonotype is one. Its matching antigen is unknown. Looked up from germline, CDR1 is LGHNA and CDR2 is YSLEER. CDR3 length: 14 residues. V was pared by 0 bases and J by 4 bases, with 6 bases between. The investigators amplified TCR beta CDR3 regions from RNA transcripts. The primer set for the first-round RT-PCR of the TCR CDR3 was HTBI. TCRdb used MiXCR to reprocess the multiplex PCR reads, holding one entry per CDR3 protein. The sample lists roughly 840,000 distinct CDR3 sequences; about 38% were seen once. Overall study results and limits: Clonotypes that were expanded in thyroid above 0.001 mostly appeared in blood too. Ophthalmopathy was distinguished from stable hyperthyroidism by 13 V-J signatures.

The chain recombines TRBV4-3 with TRBJ2-2; D remains ambiguous. The sample consisted of blood. The TCR comes from a man aged 18-30 years with Graves' hyperthyroidism. CDR3 sequence (DNA): TGCGCCAGCAGCCAAGAACGGGTCACCGGGGAGCTGTTTTTT. The encoded protein is CASSQERVTGELFF.